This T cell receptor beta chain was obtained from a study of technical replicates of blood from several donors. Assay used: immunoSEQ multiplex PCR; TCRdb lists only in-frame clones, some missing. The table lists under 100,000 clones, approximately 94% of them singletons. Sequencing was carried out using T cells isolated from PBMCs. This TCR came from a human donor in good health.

CDR3 in DNA: TGTGCCAGCAGTTACCGAGGACAGGGGGCCGAAGAGACCCAGTACTTC. Its protein product is CASSYRGQGAEETQYF. This chain joins TRBV6-5 and TRBJ2-5, with 11 bases that match TRBD1. The CDR3 length is 16 residues. V shed 2 bases, J shed 3 bases, and the junction held 5 bases outside the gene matches. Germline CDR1 MNHEY, CDR2 SVGAGI.